These 4 T cell receptor beta chains were sequenced from one sample in a study of tissue T cells after allogeneic stem cell transplantation. Sequencing used immunoSEQ multiplex PCR; TCRdb keeps in-frame clones, though not all of them. The sample shows about 17,000 clones, about 70% of them seen only once. Material for sequencing was spleen. These receptors came from a female BALB/c mouse in good health. Strain haplotype (MHC): H2-d.

This clone was recorded a few times. Gene names refer to mouse genes. The read gets to within 1 residue of the CDR3 end, and the germline J gene fills in the rest. V gene TRBV29 combines with J gene TRBJ2-7; 9 bases agree with TRBD1. The CDR3 sequence is 15 residues long. The junction had 6 bases not matched to a gene; V was cut back by 6 bases and J by 0 bases. Germline V gives CDR1 MSHET, CDR2 SYDVDS. CDR3 DNA (partial): TGTGCTAGCAGACAGGGGACAGGGAGCTCCTATGAACAGTAC. Translation gives CASRQGTGSSYEQY. The full CDR3 is CASRQGTGSSYEQYF.

Concerning this clone itself: Genes and germline come from the mouse. The read halts 1 residue ahead of the CDR3 end, with the missing end drawn from the germline J gene. The chain joins TRBV13-2 to TRBJ2-3; TRBD2 matches 14 bases. The germline V gene has CDR1 NNHNN and CDR2 SYGAGS (reference sequence). V trimming: 5 bases; J trimming: 1 base; junction bases outside the gene matches: 6. The CDR3 sequence is 17 residues long. The CDR3 spells CASGPGTGGARAETLYF. Partial CDR3 DNA: TGTGCCAGCGGCCCCGGGACTGGGGGGGCTCGTGCAGAAACGCTGTAT.

Of note for this clone: Mouse gene names apply. The read terminates 1 residue ahead of where the CDR3 ends, so the germline J gene completes it. The V and J genes are TRBV13-2 and TRBJ1-1; D not resolved. The CDR3 has 14 amino acids. Germline assignment: CDR1 NNHNN and CDR2 SYGAGS (reference sequence). V lost 0 bases, J lost 1 base, and 7 bases lay in between. The CDR3 DNA, read in part, is TGTGCCAGCGGTGATGCGGCAGGGAACACAGAAGTCTTC. Its protein is CASGDAAGNTEVF. From start to end, the CDR3 is CASGDAAGNTEVFF.

This clone has just a few counts. The genes and germline here are from mouse. The read ends 1 residue before the CDR3 terminus; that terminus is restored from the germline J gene. The V gene is TRBV19, the J gene TRBJ2-7; D remains ambiguous. This CDR3 has 13 residues. The ends were cut back, 2 bases at V and 0 bases at J, with 6 bases in the middle. Germline lookup yields CDR1 FNHDT and CDR2 SITEND (reference sequence). Here the CDR3 reads CASSMGSSYEQYF. The DNA read from the CDR3 is TGTGCCAGCAGTATGGGGAGCTCCTATGAACAGTAC. Supplemented by reference TRBV19 and TRBJ2-7, the full variable domain reads GGIITQTPKFLIGQEGQKLTLKCQQNFNHDTMYWYRQDSGKGLRLIYYSITENDLQKGDLSEGYDASREKKSSFSLTVTSAQKNEMAVFLCASSMGSSYEQYFGPGTRLTVL.